The sequence of this TCR beta chain was determined in a study of OX40 agonist ivuxolimab in advanced cancers. Study-level background: An agonistic human IgG2 monoclonal antibody against OX40 (CD134) was given. Cohort: around 83% men, mean age approximately 60, aged roughly 23 to 90. General study findings and limits: Clonal expansion in partial responders at 0.1-3.0 mg/kg ranked among the lowest. At 0.1 to 3.0 mg/kg, clonal expansion of CD4+ and CD8+ blood T cells had occurred by week 6.

On this clone itself: Its antigen is not known.

TCRdb keeps only in-frame clones here, not all; method: immunoSEQ multiplex PCR. Among approximately 30,000 clones listed, approximately 81% were seen once. V was trimmed by 2 bases and J by 4 bases, leaving 9 bases between them. The CDR3 is made up of 12 amino acids. CDR1 and CDR2 from the germline V gene are GTSNPN and SVGIG (reference sequence). The chain has TRBV30 and TRBJ2-7; D is unresolved. This sequence originates from an adult with an advanced solid tumor such as melanoma, head and neck, liver or kidney cancer. Sequencing was performed on CD4+ or CD8+ T cells sorted from blood, taken in a trial of the OX40 agonist ivuxolimab. The CDR3 DNA reads as TGTGCCTGGAGTAAGGGCGGTTACGAGCAGTACTTC. It translates to CAWSKGGYEQYF. The full variable domain, with the rest looked up from reference TRBV30 and TRBJ2-7, is SQTIHQWPATLVQPVGSPLSLECTVEGTSNPNLYWYRQAAGRGLQLLFYSVGIGQISSEVPQNLSASRPQDRQFILSSKKLLLSDSGFYLCAWSKGGYEQYFGPGTRLTVT.